A selection of T cell receptor beta chains follows, all from one sample in a study of T cell responses to AZD1222 COVID-19 vaccine. Repertoires were generated with immunoSEQ multiplex PCR, while TCRdb's copy carries only in-frame clones and drops some. Of 75,000 to 90,000 clones listed, approximately 83% were seen once; the top ten hold about 3%. The sequenced sample was peripheral blood, obtained 28 days after the second AZD1222 dose. Every receptor here comes from an adult who received the AZD1222 COVID-19 vaccine. Both conserved end residues are part of each CDR3. The order of the fields is clone size, D gene, J gene, V gene, CDR3 DNA, CDR3 protein. A D gene is named only where the DNA matches it firmly. Clone size, where shown, is once, few, many, or a class for clones that have expanded.

NA	NA	TRBJ2-1	TRBV6-5	TGTGCCAGCAGCAGAGCTGGTAACAATGAGCAGTTCTTC	CASSRAGNNEQFF
NA	NA	TRBJ2-3	TRBV2	TGTGCCGGAACCCCCTCGAGGAGGGCGGCTAGCACAGATACGCAGTATTTT	CAGTPSRRAASTDTQYF
once	NA	TRBJ2-2	TRBV28	TGTGCCAGCAGTTTCCAGGGGATCGGGGAGCTGTTTTTT	CASSFQGIGELFF
NA	TRBD1	TRBJ1-5	TRBV5-1	TGCGCCAGCAGCTACACGTTAAATCCCAAGACAGGGGCGATGAATCAGCCCCAGCATTTT	CASSYTLNPKTGAMNQPQHF
NA	TRBD2	TRBJ2-5	TRBV10-3	TGTGCCATCAGAGCGGGGGGCACGTCCCAAGAGACCCAGTACTTC	CAIRAGGTSQETQYF
NA	NA	TRBJ2-7	TRBV7-9	TGTGCCAGCAGAACCCCGGGAGAGACGGGCGAGCAGTACTTC	CASRTPGETGEQYF
NA	NA	TRBJ1-1	TRBV5-1	TGCGCCAGCAGCTCGGGGGTCCTAGGGACTGAAGCTTTCTTT	CASSSGVLGTEAFF
NA	NA	TRBJ2-7	TRBV11-3	TGTGCCAGCAGCTCTAGACAGGAATCCTACGAGCAGTACTTC	CASSSRQESYEQYF
NA	NA	TRBJ2-3	TRBV6-4	TGTGCCAGCAGTGAAGGGGGGGGAGTTGGCGATACGCAGTATTTT	CASSEGGGVGDTQYF
once	TRBD1	TRBJ1-2	TRBV4-1	TGCGCCAGCAGCCAAGATCCCGGGGACAGGGGATATGGCTACACCTTC	CASSQDPGDRGYGYTF
once	TRBD1	TRBJ2-1	TRBV2	TGTGCCAGCAGTAACCGGGACAGGGGGCATAATGAGCAGTTCTTC	CASSNRDRGHNEQFF
NA	NA	TRBJ2-1	TRBV7-5	TGTGCCAGAAGTCCCGGGACTACGACAGACTACAATGAGCAGTTCTTC	CARSPGTTTDYNEQFF
NA	NA	TRBJ1-4	TRBV18	TGTGCCAGCTCACCAGTGACAGAAGTTAATGAAAAACTGTTTTTT	CASSPVTEVNEKLFF
NA	NA	TRBJ1-6	TRBV7-9	TGTGCCAGCAGCGCCCCAACGAGGGCGGATAATTCACCCCTCCACTTT	CASSAPTRADNSPLHF
NA	NA	TRBJ2-3	TRBV25-1	TGTGCCAGCAGTGTGGGGGATACGCAGTATTTT	CASSVGDTQYF
NA	NA	TRBJ2-3	TRBV9	TGTGCCAGCAGCGTAGCTGCGGCGGCAGATACGCAGTATTTT	CASSVAAAADTQYF
few	NA	TRBJ1-5	TRBV5-1	TGCGCCAGCAGCTTGGTGCCGGGTGACAACAATCAGCCCCAGCATTTT	CASSLVPGDNNQPQHF
NA	NA	TRBJ2-1	TRBV19	TGTGCCAGTAGTATCAGGGCGGTCTACAATGAGCAGTTCTTC	CASSIRAVYNEQFF
NA	TRBD2	TRBJ2-7	TRBV28	TGTGCCAGCAGTACCCACGGACTAGCGCCGAACTACGAGCAGTACTTC	CASSTHGLAPNYEQYF
NA	NA	TRBJ2-7	TRBV5-5	TGTGCCAGTGAACACGGACCGGACAGTTACGAGCAGTACTTC	CASEHGPDSYEQYF
NA	TRBD1	TRBJ1-5	TRBV20-1	TGCAGTGCTAGTACCCGGGACAGGGGTTGGAATCAGCCCCAGCATTTT	CSASTRDRGWNQPQHF
NA	TRBD1	TRBJ2-2	TRBV7-8	TGTGCCAGCAGCTGGACAGGGGGGTTCTCGAACACCGGGGAGCTGTTTTTT	CASSWTGGFSNTGELFF
NA	NA	TRBJ1-2	TRBV9	TGTGCCAGCAGCCCTCCGGGGGAGTATTCGTATAACTATGGCTACACCTTC	CASSPPGEYSYNYGYTF